This T cell receptor beta chain was observed in a study of blood T cell repertoires in COVID-19. The repertoire was sequenced with immunoSEQ multiplex PCR; TCRdb's copy has only in-frame clones and lacks some. The sample consists of tens of thousands of clones, less than 85% of them appearing once. Per germline, CDR1 MNHEY and CDR2 SMNVEV (reference sequence). Trimming removed 5 bases from V and 3 bases from J; junction bases left unmatched: 8. The CDR3 contains 16 residues. The sequencing sample was made of peripheral blood. The J gene is TRBJ2-3, the V gene TRBV27; 10 nucleotides align to TRBD1. This TCR was sampled from a man in his sixties or seventies with acute or convalescent COVID-19. This CDR3 is CASSPGDRGMTDTQYF. The CDR3 region has the DNA TGTGCCAGCAGTCCAGGGGACAGGGGTATGACAGATACGCAGTATTTT.